What follows are 8 T cell receptor beta chains derived from one specimen sequenced in a study of tumor and adjacent non-tumor tissue in lung cancer. TCRbeta libraries were built with three rounds of nested PCR, modified from ARM-PCR. TCRdb re-called the multiplex PCR reads through MiXCR, storing one row per CDR3 protein. The table shows tens of thousands of distinct CDR3 sequences, with around 76% occurring only once. The template was RNA from unsorted bulk tissue. Distant lung tissue was collected more than 3 cm away from the tumor edge. The sample comprised distant non-tumor lung tissue. These receptors were taken from a man aged 70-80 years with non-small cell lung cancer.

On this clonotype itself: One junction end does not reproduce the germline sequence, and a read error may be involved. The rearrangement uses TRBV6-2 or TRBV6-3 and TRBJ2-2, with D perhaps TRBD2 (5 bases). CDR3 size: 16 residues. The germline CDR1 and CDR2 sequences are MNHEY and SVGEGT. CDR3: CACTPSTAVNTGELFF. CDR3 nucleotide sequence: TGTGCCTGCACCCCATCAACAGCGGTCAACACCGGTGAGCTGTTTTTT.

Of note for this clonotype: Given a much more abundant clone one base away, this may be a read error. The chain carries TRBV6-1 and TRBJ2-1, with 12 bases identical to TRBD2. The CDR3 is 16 amino acids. Germline CDR1 and CDR2: MNHNS and SASEGT. CDR3 sequence (DNA): TGTGTCAGCAGCCAGAGGACTAGCGGGGTTTACAATGAGCAGTTCTTC. Its translation: CVSSQRTSGVYNEQFF.

Comments on this clonotype: A read error is likely, as this CDR3 ends without the conserved phenylalanine or tryptophan. The DNA is left out, because the CDR3 cannot be placed on it with certainty; the CDR3 is given as TCRdb lists it. CDR3 region: CASSGLAGVVGTRYL. The chain uses TRBV12-3 or TRBV12-4 and TRBJ2-5; TRBD2 was called by the table and not checked on the DNA. The CDR3 comprises 15 residues, both ends counted.

Worth noting for this clonotype: One end of the junction does not line up with germline, which may come from a read error. The rearrangement links TRBV20-1 to TRBJ2-1; tentatively, D is TRBD1 or TRBD2 (5 bases each). Germline V lookup: CDR1 DFQATT, CDR2 SNEGSKA (reference sequence). CDR3 length equals 15 residues. The CDR3 DNA is TGCAGTGCTAGAGATATCTGGGGGTTTTACAATGAGCAGCTCTTC. This gives the protein CSARDIWGFYNEQLF.

V and J are TRBV15 and TRBJ1-1, with 7 bases fitting TRBD1. This CDR3 comprises 14 residues. CDR1 and CDR2 (germline): LNHNV, YYDKDF (reference sequence). V shed 1 base, J shed 7 bases, and the junction held 6 bases outside the gene matches. The DNA of the CDR3 is TGTGCCACCAGCAGAGGAAGACAGGGAAATGAAGCTTTCTTT. This translates into CATSRGRQGNEAFF.

As to this clonotype: A single base separates this from a much larger clone, so it may be a read error. The chain uses TRBV6-6 and TRBJ2-7; 8 bases map to TRBD1. The germline V gene has CDR1 MNHNY and CDR2 SVGAGI (reference sequence). The CDR3 totals 14 residues. CDR3 loop: CASSGQGVSYEHYF. In DNA form, the CDR3 reads TGTGCCAGCAGTGGACAGGGAGTCTCCTACGAGCACTACTTC.

On this clonotype: Germline is not matched at one junction end, which may reflect a read error. The rearrangement joins TRBV5-1 to TRBJ2-2, with TRBD1 matching 9 bases. Germline CDR1 is SGHRS and CDR2 is YFSETQ. CDR3 length equals 15 residues. CDR3 residues: CVSRTVGTGTGELFF. CDR3 sequence (DNA): TGCGTCAGCAGGACCGTCGGGACAGGGACCGGGGAGCTGTTTTTT.

A note on this clonotype: Sequence at one end of the junction differs from germline and may be a read error. The chain uses TRBV6-1 and TRBJ2-1, with TRBD1 matching 8 bases. Germline lookup yields CDR1 MNHNS and CDR2 SASEGT. There are 14 residues in the CDR3. The CDR3 DNA reads as TGTGCCAGCTGTGGGACAGGCGAATTGGATGAGCAGTTCTTT. It encodes CASCGTGELDEQFF.